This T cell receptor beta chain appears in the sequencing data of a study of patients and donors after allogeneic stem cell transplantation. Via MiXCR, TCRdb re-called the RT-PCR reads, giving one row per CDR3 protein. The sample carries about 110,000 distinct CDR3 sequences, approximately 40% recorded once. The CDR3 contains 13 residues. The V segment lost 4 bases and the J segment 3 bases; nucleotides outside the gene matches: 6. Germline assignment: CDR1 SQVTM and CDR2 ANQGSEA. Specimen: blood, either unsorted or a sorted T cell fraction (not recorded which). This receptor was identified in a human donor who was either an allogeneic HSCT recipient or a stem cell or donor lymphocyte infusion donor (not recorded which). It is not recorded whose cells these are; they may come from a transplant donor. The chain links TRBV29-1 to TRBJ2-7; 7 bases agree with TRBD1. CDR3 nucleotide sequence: TGCAGCGTTGGCCACAGGGGATTCTACGAGCAGTACTTC. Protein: CSVGHRGFYEQYF.